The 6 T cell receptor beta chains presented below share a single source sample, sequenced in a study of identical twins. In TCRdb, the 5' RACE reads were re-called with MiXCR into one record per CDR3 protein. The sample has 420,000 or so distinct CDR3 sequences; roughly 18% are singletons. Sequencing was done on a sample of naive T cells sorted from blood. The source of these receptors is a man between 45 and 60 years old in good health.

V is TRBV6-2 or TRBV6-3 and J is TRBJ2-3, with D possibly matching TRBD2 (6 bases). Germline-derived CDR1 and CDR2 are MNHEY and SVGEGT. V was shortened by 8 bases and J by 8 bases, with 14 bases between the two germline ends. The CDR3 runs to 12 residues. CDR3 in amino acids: CASGYRDFTQYF. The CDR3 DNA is TGTGCCAGCGGCTACCGGGACTTTACGCAGTATTTT.

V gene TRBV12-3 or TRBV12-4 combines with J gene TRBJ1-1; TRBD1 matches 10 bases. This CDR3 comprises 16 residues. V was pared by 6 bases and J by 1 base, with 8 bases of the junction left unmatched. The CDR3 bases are TGTGCCAGCAGATCCGGGACAGGGGCGAAGAACACTGAAGCTTTCTTT. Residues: CASRSGTGAKNTEAFF.

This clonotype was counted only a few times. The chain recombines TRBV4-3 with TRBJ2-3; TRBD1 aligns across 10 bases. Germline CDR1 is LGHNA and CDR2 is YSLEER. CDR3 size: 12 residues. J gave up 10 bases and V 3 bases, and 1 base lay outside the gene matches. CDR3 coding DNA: TGCGCCAGCAGCCAGACAGGGGGCCCGCAGTATTTT. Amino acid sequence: CASSQTGGPQYF.

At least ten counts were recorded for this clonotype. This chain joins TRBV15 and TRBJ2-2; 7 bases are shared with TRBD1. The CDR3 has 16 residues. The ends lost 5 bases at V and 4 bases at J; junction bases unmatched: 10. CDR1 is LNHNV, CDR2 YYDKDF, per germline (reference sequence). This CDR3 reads CATSDPTDRVTGELFF. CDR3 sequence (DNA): TGTGCCACCAGCGACCCCACCGACAGGGTCACCGGGGAGCTGTTTTTT.

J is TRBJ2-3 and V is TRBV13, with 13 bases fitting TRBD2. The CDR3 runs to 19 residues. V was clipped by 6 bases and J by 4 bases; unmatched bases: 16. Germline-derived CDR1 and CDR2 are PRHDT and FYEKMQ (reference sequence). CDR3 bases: TGTGCCAGCAGTTACGTTTGGACTAGCGGGAGCACGGGGGCAGATACGCAGTATTTT. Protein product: CASSYVWTSGSTGADTQYF.

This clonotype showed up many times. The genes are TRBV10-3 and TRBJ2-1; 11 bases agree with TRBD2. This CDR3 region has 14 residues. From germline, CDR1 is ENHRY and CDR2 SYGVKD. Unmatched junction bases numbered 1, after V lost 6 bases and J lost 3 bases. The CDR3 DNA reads TGTGCCATCAGGACTAGCGGGAACTACAATGAGCAGTTCTTC. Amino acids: CAIRTSGNYNEQFF.